The rows below give T cell receptor beta chains drawn from one sample of a study of CD8 T cells in Susac syndrome. One entry per CDR3 protein results from TCRdb running MiXCR on the immunoSEQ multiplex PCR reads. The sample has 110,000 or so distinct CDR3 sequences, 90% to 95% seen once. Sequenced input: CD4+ T cells from PBMCs. All receptors come from a human donor with multiple sclerosis. Both conserved end residues are part of each CDR3. A D gene is named only where the DNA matches it firmly. Rows give clone size only sometimes, using once, few, many, or a class for an expanded clone.

v_gene	j_gene	d_gene	abundance	CDR3nt	CDR3aa
TRBV4-2	TRBJ1-5	.	.	TGTGCCAGCAGCCAAGATACTCAGCCCCAGCATTTT	CASSQDTQPQHF
TRBV29-1	TRBJ1-3	TRBD1	.	TGCAGCGTCCTGGGGACAGGGGACTCTGGAAACACCATATATTTT	CSVLGTGDSGNTIYF
TRBV3-1	TRBJ1-2	TRBD1	.	TGTGCCAGCAGCCTCCTCTTGGCCGGGACAGGGACCTCTGGCTACACCTTC	CASSLLLAGTGTSGYTF
TRBV5-1	TRBJ2-3	.	.	TGCGCCAGCACCACCGAGGGGGGATGGGATACGCAGTATTTT	CASTTEGGWDTQYF
TRBV29-1	TRBJ1-1	.	.	TGCAGCGTTGTTTACCGGATGAACACTGAAGCTTTCTTT	CSVVYRMNTEAFF
TRBV19	TRBJ1-2	.	.	TGTGCCAGTAGTATAGGACCTACTAACTATGGCTACACCTTC	CASSIGPTNYGYTF
TRBV7-2	TRBJ2-5	.	.	TGTGCCAGCAGTGCACGGGTCCGGGAGACCCAGTACTTC	CASSARVRETQYF
TRBV19	TRBJ2-2	TRBD1	.	TGTGCCAGTAGGAGACAGGGGAACACCGGGGAGCTGTTTTTT	CASRRQGNTGELFF
TRBV4-3	TRBJ1-2	.	.	TGCGCCAGCAGCCAAGAGGTCCAGTCCCCCTATGGCTACACCTTC	CASSQEVQSPYGYTF
TRBV27	TRBJ1-1	TRBD1	.	TGTGCCAGCAGTTTGAAGGGGGCGCGCGGGAAAGCTTTCTTT	CASSLKGARGKAFF
TRBV7-7	TRBJ2-5	.	.	TGTGCCAGCAGCTTAGAGATAGGTCAGACCCAGTACTTC	CASSLEIGQTQYF
TRBV5-6	TRBJ2-7	.	.	TGTGCCAGCAGCTTGGTTGGTAGTGTAGGCTACGAGCAGTACTTC	CASSLVGSVGYEQYF
TRBV10-3	TRBJ2-7	TRBD1	once	TGTGCCTCCTTCCCGGGCAGGGGGCTGTTCCCCTACGAGCAGTACTTC	CASFPGRGLFPYEQYF
TRBV27	TRBJ1-2	TRBD1	.	TGTGCCAGCAGTTTACGGGCCGGGACAGGGGCGCGCGATGGCTACACCTTC	CASSLRAGTGARDGYTF
TRBV12-3/TRBV12-4	TRBJ2-1	TRBD2	.	TGTGCCAGCAGTCCCGGACTAGCGGGGGTCCGAAATGAGCAGTTCTTC	CASSPGLAGVRNEQFF
TRBV7-2	TRBJ2-7	.	.	TGTGCCAGCAGCCCCCGGGGGACAGCCTACGAGCAGTACTTC	CASSPRGTAYEQYF
TRBV4-3	TRBJ2-1	.	.	TGCGCCAGCAGCCAAGAAGCAGAAGGGGCTGAGCAGTTCTTC	CASSQEAEGAEQFF
TRBV5-1	TRBJ1-5	.	.	TGCGCCAGCAGCTTGGGACAGTCAGCTAACCAGCCCCAGCATTTT	CASSLGQSANQPQHF
TRBV30	TRBJ2-1	TRBD2	.	TGTGCCTGGACCCCCGGGCGCGGGGGATACAATGAGCAGTTCTTC	CAWTPGRGGYNEQFF
TRBV19	TRBJ1-1	.	.	TGTGCCAGTAGTTCCGGGGGGTTCACTGAAGCTTTCTTT	CASSSGGFTEAFF
TRBV30	TRBJ1-2	TRBD1	.	TGTGCCTGTCATGGAGGGGGCCCATGGGGTGGCTACACCTTC	CACHGGGPWGGYTF
TRBV29-1	TRBJ1-5	.	.	TGCAGCGTTGGGATGGGAGGGGGAAACAATCAGCCCCAGCATTTT	CSVGMGGGNNQPQHF
TRBV12-1	TRBJ2-7	.	.	TGTGCCAGCAGCTTTGTGAAGAATCAGTCCCCCTACGAGCAGTACTTC	CASSFVKNQSPYEQYF
TRBV24-1	TRBJ2-1	.	.	TGTGCCACCAGTGAACCGGGACAACGAAATGAGCAGTTCTTC	CATSEPGQRNEQFF
TRBV19	TRBJ2-3	.	.	TGTGCCAGTAGTCTCCCCCCAGGGAGGACAGATACGCAGTATTTT	CASSLPPGRTDTQYF
TRBV18	TRBJ2-7	.	.	TGTGCCAGCTCACGGAGGCAGGAAGGTGCCTACGAGCAGTACTTC	CASSRRQEGAYEQYF
TRBV5-1	TRBJ2-1	.	.	TGCGCCAGCAGCTGGGCCGGATCTTCACTAAGCTCCTACAATGAGCAGTTCTTC	CASSWAGSSLSSYNEQFF
TRBV29-1	TRBJ1-1	.	.	TGCAGCGCGGGTGAGGAGAACACTGAAGCTTTCTTT	CSAGEENTEAFF
TRBV12-3/TRBV12-4	TRBJ1-1	TRBD1	.	TGTGCCAGCAGACATACTCAACAGGGGGTAGCTTTCTTT	CASRHTQQGVAFF
TRBV12-3/TRBV12-4	TRBJ2-3	.	.	TGTGCCAGCAGACCCTCTAGCACAGATACGCAGTATTTT	CASRPSSTDTQYF
TRBV2	TRBJ2-5	.	.	TGTGCCAGCAGTCCGGGGGTTCGAACGGAGACCCAGTACTTC	CASSPGVRTETQYF
TRBV18	TRBJ1-2	TRBD1	.	TGTGCCAGCTCACCACAGGGGGCGGACTATGGCTACACCTTC	CASSPQGADYGYTF
TRBV18	TRBJ1-5	TRBD1	.	TGTGCCAGCTCACCTCTCGGACAGGGCTATAGCAATCAGCCCCAGCATTTT	CASSPLGQGYSNQPQHF
TRBV12-3/TRBV12-4	TRBJ2-3	.	.	TGTGCCAGCGCAGGGGTAGGCGCAGATACGCAGTATTTT	CASAGVGADTQYF
TRBV5-6	TRBJ2-3	.	.	TGTGCCAGCAGCCGTCCCGGGACGAACACAGATACGCAGTATTTT	CASSRPGTNTDTQYF
TRBV28	TRBJ2-7	.	.	TGTGCCAGCAGTTTAGACCCGGGAGTCTACGAGCAGTACTTC	CASSLDPGVYEQYF
TRBV3-1	TRBJ2-2	.	.	TGTGCCAGCAGCCCTTTTCTCGGCACCGGGGAGCTGTTTTTT	CASSPFLGTGELFF
TRBV9	TRBJ1-2	.	.	TGTGCCAGCAGCGTAGCCGGCTCTCGTTTTACTGGCTACACCTTC	CASSVAGSRFTGYTF
TRBV12-1	TRBJ2-5	.	.	TGTGCCAGCAGCATTGGACGGCTCCAAGAGACCCAGTACTTC	CASSIGRLQETQYF
TRBV10-1	TRBJ1-1	.	.	TGCGCCAGCGGTCGGGCTTTCTTT	CASGRAFF
TRBV12-3/TRBV12-4	TRBJ2-3	TRBD1	.	TGTGCCAGCAGCAAGACAGGGGGCACAGATACGCAGTATTTT	CASSKTGGTDTQYF
TRBV7-9	TRBJ1-5	TRBD1	.	TGTGCCAGCAGCCGACAGGGCGGTAACAATCAGCCCCAGCATTTT	CASSRQGGNNQPQHF